These 13 T cell receptor beta chains came from one sample sequenced in a study of T cells in Graves' hyperthyroidism and ophthalmopathy. It was RNA transcripts that yielded the amplified TCR beta CDR3 regions. With the HTBI primer set, the TCR CDR3 went through a first round of RT-PCR. TCRdb re-called the multiplex PCR reads through MiXCR, storing one row per CDR3 protein. Of approximately 870,000 distinct CDR3 sequences in the sample, approximately 40% were seen once. What was sequenced was blood. The receptors were sampled from a young man with Graves' hyperthyroidism.

This chain connects TRBV5-1 to TRBJ2-5; a weak D match, TRBD1 (5 bases). Germline V gives CDR1 SGHRS, CDR2 YFSETQ. This CDR3 spans 17 amino acids. The V end was cut by 4 bases, the J end by 4 bases, with 23 bases between. The CDR3, as DNA: TGCGCCAGCAGCCCTGGGGCCCACCGAGCCGGCAGAGAGACCCAGTACTTC. It translates to CASSPGAHRAGRETQYF.

This clonotype was observed at least ten times. This chain links TRBV2 with TRBJ1-2, with TRBD1 as a possible D gene (5 bases). V was trimmed by 10 bases and J by 3 bases, leaving 18 bases between them. Germline V gives CDR1 SNHLY, CDR2 FYNNEI. The CDR3 contains 14 residues. The CDR3 bases are TGTGCCACTCGGAACATAGACAGATACTATGGCTACACCTTC. Encoded protein: CATRNIDRYYGYTF.

Points on this clonotype: A junction boundary mismatches the germline segment, possibly from a read error. The chain combines TRBV7-4 with TRBJ1-5; possibly TRBD1 for D (5 bases). This CDR3 region has 15 residues. In germline, CDR1 is SGHVT, CDR2 SQSDAQ. DNA of the CDR3: TGCGCCAGCAGCCAAGCTTCCGAGGGGAGTCAGCCCCAGCATTTT. Its translation: CASSQASEGSQPQHF.

This clonotype showed up many times. The chain links TRBV9 to TRBJ2-6; a possible D gene is TRBD2 (6 bases). The CDR3 is made up of 15 amino acids. Germline V gene lookup returns CDR1 SGDLS and CDR2 YYNGEE. V lost 5 bases and J lost 0, with 9 bases in between. The CDR3 sequence: CASSVGGSGANVLTF. The CDR3 nucleotides are TGTGCCAGCAGTGTGGGGGGCTCTGGGGCCAACGTCCTGACTTTC. Full variable domain (missing parts from reference TRBV9 and TRBJ2-6): DSGVTQTPKHLITATGQRVTLRCSPRSGDLSVYWYQQSLDQGLQFLIQYYNGEERAKGNILERFSAQQFPDLHSELNLSSLELGDSALYFCASSVGGSGANVLTFGAGSRLTVL.

This clonotype occurred a few times. The genes are TRBV9 and TRBJ1-1; no definite D call. Trimming cost V 5 bases and J 4 bases, with 12 bases left between them. The V gene's germline CDR1 is SGDLS and CDR2 YYNGEE. The CDR3 loop spans 13 amino acids. In DNA, the CDR3 is TGTGCCAGCAGTCGGACTTGGAGCACTGAAGCTTTCTTT. It translates to CASSRTWSTEAFF.

This clonotype was observed many times. V is TRBV29-1 and J is TRBJ2-7; perhaps TRBD2 as D (5 bases). Per the germline V gene, CDR1 is SQVTM and CDR2 is ANQGSEA. V gave up 3 bases and J gave up 7 bases, with 10 bases separating them. The CDR3 runs to 11 residues. DNA for the CDR3: TGCAGCGTTGAGAACTCGGGGGAGCAGTACTTC. Translation: CSVENSGEQYF.

This clonotype was counted at least ten times. The chain links TRBV2 to TRBJ1-6, with 8 bases matching TRBD1. CDR1 SNHLY and CDR2 FYNNEI come from the germline V gene. This CDR3 has 14 residues. The ends lost 7 bases at V and 7 bases at J; junction bases unmatched: 6. The CDR3 bases are TGTGCCAGCATCCGACAGGGGACGAATTCACCCCTCCACTTT. Its protein product is CASIRQGTNSPLHF.

The chain has TRBV20-1 and TRBJ1-2; 8 positions agree with TRBD1. Unmatched junction bases numbered 5, after V lost 6 bases and J lost 5 bases. The CDR3 totals 12 residues. Looked up from germline, CDR1 is DFQATT and CDR2 is SNEGSKA (reference sequence). The CDR3: CSAETGGYGYTF. In DNA form, the CDR3 reads TGCAGTGCGGAAACAGGGGGGTATGGCTACACCTTC.

The chain is built from TRBV9 and TRBJ1-1, with a weak D call TRBD1 (6 bases). Per germline, CDR1 SGDLS and CDR2 YYNGEE. This CDR3 has 14 residues. The ends were cut back, 4 bases at V and 2 bases at J, with 12 bases in the middle. In nucleotides, the CDR3 is TGTGCCAGCAGCCCAGGGGATCAAAACACTGAAGCTTTCTTT. This sequence encodes CASSPGDQNTEAFF.

This clonotype was found a few times. The rearrangement links TRBV6-5 to TRBJ1-2, with D perhaps matching TRBD1 (5 bases). The CDR3 extends over 13 amino acids. Germline CDR1 and CDR2: MNHEY and SVGAGI. Trimming shortened V by 3 bases and J by 5 bases, and 10 bases separated the two germline ends. The CDR3 loop reads CASSYSEGYGYTF. The CDR3, as DNA: TGTGCCAGCAGTTATTCTGAGGGGTATGGCTACACCTTC.

In this sample, this clonotype turned up many times. This chain joins TRBV2 and TRBJ1-2; the D gene is possibly TRBD1 (6 bases). V dropped 4 bases and J dropped 3 bases, with 15 bases sitting between them. Germline loops: CDR1 SNHLY, CDR2 FYNNEI. The CDR3 spans 15 residues. Here the CDR3 DNA reads TGTGCCAGCAGTGCGGAACAGGGTGGCGACTATGGCTACACCTTC. Translation: CASSAEQGGDYGYTF.

Ten or more counts support this clonotype. The chain combines TRBV20-1 with TRBJ2-5; 11 bases are shared with TRBD2. The CDR3 loop spans 14 amino acids. J was trimmed by 7 bases and V by 1 base; bases with no gene match: 5. In germline, CDR1 is DFQATT, CDR2 SNEGSKA (reference sequence). The CDR3 DNA follows: TGCAGTGCTAGAGCTAGACTAGCGGGATGGACCCAGTACTTC. Protein: CSARARLAGWTQYF.

The chain has TRBV19 and TRBJ1-1; 9 positions match TRBD1. The CDR3 contains 16 residues. Germline CDR1 and CDR2: LNHDA and SQIVND (reference sequence). V was pared by 5 bases and J by 1 base, with 8 bases of the junction left unmatched. The CDR3 protein is CASSSGQGSWNTEAFF. For the CDR3, the DNA is TGTGCCAGTAGTTCGGGACAGGGCTCCTGGAACACTGAAGCTTTCTTT. Full variable domain (remainder filled in from reference TRBV19 and TRBJ1-1): DGGITQSPKYLFRKEGQNVTLSCEQNLNHDAMYWYRQDPGQGLRLIYYSQIVNDFQKGDIAEGYSVSREKKESFPLTVTSAQKNPTAFYLCASSSGQGSWNTEAFFGQGTRLTVV.